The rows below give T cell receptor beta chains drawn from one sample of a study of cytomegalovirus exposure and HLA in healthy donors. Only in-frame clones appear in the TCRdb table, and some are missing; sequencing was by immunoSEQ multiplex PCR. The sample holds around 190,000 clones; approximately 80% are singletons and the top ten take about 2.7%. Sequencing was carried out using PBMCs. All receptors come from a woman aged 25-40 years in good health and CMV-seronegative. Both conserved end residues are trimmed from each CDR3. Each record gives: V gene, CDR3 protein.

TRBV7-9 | ASSLERASGANVLT
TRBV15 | ATSRDRGYGYT
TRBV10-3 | AISESRRTGSNQPQH
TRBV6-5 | ASSYVQGLDEKLF
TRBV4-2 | ASSQRDFTYEQY
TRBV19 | ASSHHRDSLNYGYT
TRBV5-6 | ASTPGSPTDTQY
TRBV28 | ASSFVAGYNEQF
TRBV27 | ASSLIGTTNYEQY
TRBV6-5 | ASSAKTGLPDGYT
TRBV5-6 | ASSLGVRGGYQPQH
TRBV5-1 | ASSFFSGGTSYEQY
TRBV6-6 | ASSYSSVRSPLH
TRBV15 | ATGRGQETQY
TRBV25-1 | ASSHQETQY
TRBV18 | ASSRQGTPDTQY
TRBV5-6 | ASSLVGATETQY
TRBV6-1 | ASSASWGQGFYEQY
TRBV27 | ASSRGDTEAF
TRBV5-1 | ASSLVMTEVHGYT
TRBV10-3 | AIGTSGDYNEQF
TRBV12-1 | ASSPTGRVCEKLF
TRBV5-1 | ASSLRQGDDGYT
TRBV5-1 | ASSFQGGEGYP
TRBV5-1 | ASKGGGAETQY
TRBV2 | ASSGPGRARETQY
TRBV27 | ASSPRQGTEAF
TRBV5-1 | ASRSTRESIREQF
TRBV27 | ASSVWGGQGAEKLF
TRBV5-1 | ASKRTGDNYGYT
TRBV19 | ASRITGQGTYEQY
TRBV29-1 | SVVPSSYEQY
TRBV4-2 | ASSQFNSGTRDEAF
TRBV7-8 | ASSLDLLRDEWSNTGELF
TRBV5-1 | ASSFSGAANEKLF
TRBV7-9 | ASRPPGQGNSPLH
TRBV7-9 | ASSLGLNYGYP
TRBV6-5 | ASSYDRDRAYEQY
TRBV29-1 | SVDPPIGQGSTDTQY
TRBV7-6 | ASSFPGQYGYT
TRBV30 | AWSVSSNQPQH
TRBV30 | AWSSTGSGNTIY